The 24 T cell receptor beta chains below all came from one sample that was sequenced in a study of T-cell reconstitution after alpha-beta-depleted transplantation in children. This sample's TCRbeta library carried unique molecular identifier barcodes. TCRdb redid the calling of the PCR reads with MiXCR, one entry per CDR3 protein. The data contain about 98,000 distinct CDR3 sequences, 23% of them seen just once; the ten biggest clones take up 20% to 25%. Here the sequenced sample was PBMCs, taken before TCRalphabeta/CD19-depleted stem cell transplant. The receptors were gathered from a boy aged 2 to 9 with acute lymphoblastic leukemia, due to receive a stem cell transplant.

The rearrangement uses TRBV10-3 and TRBJ2-3; the D gene is possibly TRBD2 (5 bases). The CDR3 extends over 15 amino acids. Germline V CDR1 and CDR2: ENHRY, SYGVKD. Trimming removed 3 bases from V and 0 bases from J, with 10 bases in between. This CDR3 reads CAISDSRTSTDTQYF. In DNA, the CDR3 is TGTGCCATCAGTGATTCGCGGACTAGCACAGATACGCAGTATTTT.

The sample holds a few counts of this clonotype. The rearrangement uses TRBV5-1 and TRBJ2-3; D unclear. This CDR3 comprises 15 residues. V dropped 4 bases and J dropped 1 base, with 13 bases sitting between them. The germline gives CDR1 SGHRS, CDR2 YFSETQ. The CDR3 loop reads CASSTDWARTDTQYF. In DNA form, the CDR3 reads TGCGCCAGCAGCACAGACTGGGCCCGCACAGATACGCAGTATTTT.

The chain carries TRBV19 and TRBJ2-1; tentatively, D is TRBD2 (6 bases). Trimming took 4 bases from V and 9 from J, leaving 16 bases between them. The CDR3 length is 14 residues. Germline V gene data show CDR1 as LNHDA and CDR2 as SQIVND (reference sequence). CDR3: CASSKAEGLGEQFF. CDR3 bases: TGTGCCAGTAGTAAGGCGGAGGGGCTTGGTGAGCAGTTCTTC.

The genes are TRBV4-3 and TRBJ1-3, with D possibly matching TRBD1 (6 bases). Germline V gene lookup returns CDR1 LGHNA and CDR2 YSLEER. V lost 0 bases to trimming and J lost 2 bases, with 14 bases between them. The CDR3 totals 17 residues. The CDR3, as DNA: TGCGCCAGCAGCCAAGATCCACAGGGCTTTACTGGAAACACCATATATTTT. It codes for CASSQDPQGFTGNTIYF.

This clonotype was counted between two and nine times. This chain links TRBV5-1 with TRBJ2-1; the match to TRBD1 covers 7 bases. The CDR3 runs to 16 residues. V dropped 0 bases and J dropped 2; count of bases not matched to a gene: 5. In germline, CDR1 is SGHRS, CDR2 YFSETQ. CDR3 sequence reads: CASSLVGTAPYNEQFF. The CDR3 DNA sequence: TGCGCCAGCAGCTTGGTCGGGACAGCACCCTACAATGAGCAGTTCTTC.

This clonotype was seen more than once but under ten times. V usage is TRBV3-1 and J usage is TRBJ1-5; D remains ambiguous. The germline V gene encodes CDR1 LGHDT and CDR2 YNNKEL (reference sequence). This CDR3 spans 15 amino acids. With 1 base removed from V and 0 bases from J, the gap between germline ends came to 7 bases. CDR3 sequence reads: CASSQGRNSNQPQHF. CDR3 DNA: TGTGCCAGCAGCCAAGGACGCAATAGCAATCAGCCCCAGCATTTT.

This clonotype appeared a few times. CDR3 amino acids: CASSPRQTQYF. CDR3 DNA sequence: TGTGCCAGCAGCCCAAGACAGACCCAGTACTTC. This chain joins TRBV7-2 and TRBJ2-5; D is undetermined. Germline values: CDR1 SGHTA, CDR2 FQGNSA. The V and J ends lost 5 bases and 6 bases respectively, with 7 bases between them. The CDR3 has 11 amino acids.

This sequence joins TRBV5-1 and TRBJ2-3; 7 positions match TRBD1. This CDR3 is 16 amino acids long. V dropped 3 bases and J dropped 4; count of bases not matched to a gene: 11. In germline, CDR1 is SGHRS, CDR2 YFSETQ. CDR3 nucleotides: TGCGCCAGCAGCTGGGCCCCCGGGACAGAGGCAGATACGCAGTATTTT. It yields the protein CASSWAPGTEADTQYF.

This clonotype has a handful of counts. V is TRBV28 and J is TRBJ1-5; perhaps TRBD1 as D (5 bases). The CDR3 consists of 14 residues. V was pared by 8 bases and J by 3 bases, with 14 bases between. CDR1 and CDR2 from the germline V gene are MDHEN and SYDVKM. DNA of the CDR3: TGTGCCAGCTACCTGGCAGGGCCCAATCAGCCCCAGCATTTT. This translates into CASYLAGPNQPQHF.

This clonotype showed up just a few times. For the CDR3, the DNA is TGTGCCAGCAGCTTAGCTTCTGGCGGAGCCCAGTACTTC. It encodes CASSLASGGAQYF. The chain couples TRBV11-3 to TRBJ2-5; D unresolved. Germline-derived CDR1 and CDR2 are SGHNT and YENEEA. The CDR3 runs to 13 residues. Deletions cut 1 base from V and 9 bases from J, with 12 bases between.

This chain joins TRBV7-6 and TRBJ2-1; 12 bases agree with TRBD2. This CDR3 has 15 residues. CDR1 and CDR2 from the germline V gene are SGHVS and FNYEAQ. V was clipped by 5 bases and J by 4 bases; unmatched bases: 3. The CDR3 loop is CASSRTSGAYNEQFF. The CDR3 nucleotides are TGTGCCAGCAGCCGGACTAGCGGGGCTTACAATGAGCAGTTCTTC. The variable domain in full, completed from reference TRBV7-6 and TRBJ2-1, reads GAGVSQSPRYKVTKRGQDVALRCDPISGHVSLYWYRQALGQGPEFLTYFNYEAQQDKSGLPNDRFSAERPEGSISTLTIQRTEQRDSAMYRCASSRTSGAYNEQFFGPGTRLTVL.

The gene calls are TRBV29-1 and TRBJ1-1; D unresolved. The CDR3 length is 13 residues. The V gene's germline CDR1 is SQVTM and CDR2 ANQGSEA. V lost 6 bases and J 4 bases, leaving 15 bases between the germline ends. Written as DNA, the CDR3 is TGCAGCGTCCCAAATGCTGGAGGCACTGAAGCTTTCTTT. It translates to CSVPNAGGTEAFF.

The table lists this clonotype with a few counts. The chain carries TRBV28 and TRBJ2-1, with 9 bases aligning to TRBD2. The length of the CDR3 is 15 residues. V lost 1 base to trimming and J lost 6 bases; unmatched junction nucleotides: 4. Germline V CDR1 and CDR2: MDHEN, SYDVKM. The CDR3 is CASSLLGREGNEQFF. CDR3 coding DNA: TGTGCCAGCAGTTTATTGGGGCGGGAGGGCAATGAGCAGTTCTTC.

The chain joins TRBV27 to TRBJ2-3, with a possible D match to TRBD2 (7 bases). This CDR3 spans 15 amino acids. CDR1 and CDR2 from the germline V gene are MNHEY and SMNVEV (reference sequence). V lost 4 bases to trimming and J lost 2 bases, with 13 bases between them. The CDR3 sequence is CASSSGGRNTDTQYF. The CDR3, as DNA: TGTGCCAGCAGTTCCGGGGGGCGGAACACAGATACGCAGTATTTT.

V usage is TRBV24-1 and J usage is TRBJ2-7; maybe TRBD2 (6 bases). The CDR3 covers 12 residues. V was cut by 5 bases and J by 6 bases, with 10 bases left in between. Germline assignment: CDR1 KGHDR and CDR2 SFDVKD. The CDR3 nucleotides read TGTGCCACCAGTGTTAACGGGGGCGAGCAGTACTTC. This codes for CATSVNGGEQYF.

V gene TRBV28 combines with J gene TRBJ2-7, with D possibly TRBD1 on 7 matching bases. This CDR3 has 13 amino acids. Germline V gene data show CDR1 as MDHEN and CDR2 as SYDVKM. The V end was cut by 7 bases, the J end by 4 bases, with 14 bases between. The chain's CDR3 is CASKEGARYEQYF. CDR3 DNA sequence: TGTGCCAGCAAGGAGGGGGCTCGGTACGAGCAGTACTTC.

This clonotype turned up a few times. The V and J genes are TRBV5-1 and TRBJ2-3; TRBD2 matches at 11 bases. Germline CDR1 and CDR2: SGHRS and YFSETQ. There are 17 residues in the CDR3. V lost 0 bases to trimming and J lost 2 bases; unmatched junction nucleotides: 5. CDR3 sequence: CASSLVYSGRATDTQYF. CDR3 DNA: TGCGCCAGCAGCTTGGTCTATAGCGGGAGGGCCACAGATACGCAGTATTTT.

V gene TRBV7-3 combines with J gene TRBJ2-1; D not certain. This CDR3 has 13 amino acids. V was shortened by 3 bases and J by 4 bases, with 7 bases between the two germline ends. Germline V lookup: CDR1 SGHTA, CDR2 FQGTGA. This CDR3 reads CASSLGSYNEQFF. The CDR3 bases are TGTGCCAGCAGCTTGGGCAGTTACAATGAGCAGTTCTTC. Full variable domain (missing parts from reference TRBV7-3 and TRBJ2-1): GAGVSQTPSNKVTEKGKYVELRCDPISGHTALYWYRQSLGQGPEFLIYFQGTGAADDSGLPNDRFFAVRPEGSVSTLKIQRTERGDSAVYLCASSLGSYNEQFFGPGTRLTVL.

The table lists this clonotype with a few counts. This chain joins TRBV29-1 and TRBJ2-7; D is possibly TRBD1 (6 bases). CDR1 SQVTM and CDR2 ANQGSEA come from the germline V gene. V lost 7 bases to trimming and J lost 2 bases, with 9 bases between them. This CDR3 region has 11 residues. The CDR3 spells CSAGDTYEQYF. In DNA, the CDR3 is TGCAGCGCCGGGGACACCTACGAGCAGTACTTC.

The CDR3 sequence: CASSRALGHSYEQYF. In DNA form, the CDR3 reads TGTGCCAGCAGCCGCGCCCTGGGGCACTCCTACGAGCAGTACTTC. The chain couples TRBV3-1 to TRBJ2-7, with D perhaps TRBD1 (5 bases). Per the germline V gene, CDR1 is LGHDT and CDR2 is YNNKEL (reference sequence). Deletions cut 4 bases from V and 0 bases from J, with 13 bases between. CDR3 length: 15 residues.

V is TRBV5-6 and J is TRBJ1-6, with 7 bases matching TRBD1. In germline, CDR1 is SGHDT, CDR2 YYEEEE. The ends lost 4 bases at V and 8 bases at J; junction bases unmatched: 12. This CDR3 region has 16 residues. The CDR3 region has the DNA TGTGCCAGCAGCGGAACAGGGGCCCGTTTGGATTCACCCCTCCACTTT. Protein sequence: CASSGTGARLDSPLHF.

The J gene is TRBJ2-6, the V gene TRBV4-1; tentative D call: TRBD2 (5 bases). The length of the CDR3 is 16 residues. Germline V gene data show CDR1 as MGHRA and CDR2 as YSYEKL. V lost 0 bases and J lost 1, with 7 bases in between. DNA for the CDR3: TGCGCCAGCAGCCAAGAACGGGGTTCTGGGGCCAACGTCCTGACTTTC. It yields the protein CASSQERGSGANVLTF.

By share, this clonotype ranks as medium-sized (0.01 to 0.1%). V is TRBV20-1 and J is TRBJ2-7, with a weak D call TRBD2 (5 bases). The CDR3 contains 13 residues. Trimming shortened V by 5 bases and J by 0 bases, and 11 bases separated the two germline ends. Germline loops: CDR1 DFQATT, CDR2 SNEGSKA (reference sequence). The CDR3 here is CSALLDSSYEQYF. The DNA for the CDR3 is TGCAGTGCTCTTCTGGACTCCTCCTACGAGCAGTACTTC.

The rearrangement uses TRBV18 and TRBJ2-1, with D tentatively TRBD2 (6 bases). This CDR3 comprises 18 residues. V was cut by 3 bases and J by 1 base, with 19 bases left in between. The germline V gene encodes CDR1 KGHSH and CDR2 LQKENI. CDR3 loop: CASSPTFISGASYNEQFF. The CDR3 DNA is TGTGCCAGCTCACCGACATTTATTAGCGGAGCGTCCTACAATGAGCAGTTCTTC.